This T cell receptor beta chain was sequenced in a study of blood T cell repertoires in COVID-19. The age range of participants was 18 to 89 years, with residence in 20 to 25 US areas. Categorization into cohorts depended on clinical history that participants reported. In the original analysis: Counts of nucleated cells, estimated from reference gene primer amplification, were obtained. The data were produced by immunoSEQ multiplex PCR, yet TCRdb's version contains in-frame clones alone and is incomplete. V and J calls plus clone size are reproduced from that table; the DNA served to infer D and trimming. The data contain roughly 180,000 clones, roughly 80% of them singletons. V lost 5 bases and J lost 2; bases outside the gene matches: 5. From germline, CDR1 is KGHDR and CDR2 SFDVKD. The CDR3 is 15 amino acids.

The sample comprised PBMCs or T cells enriched from blood (not recorded which). This chain joins TRBV24-1 and TRBJ2-7; 10 nucleotides line up with TRBD1. The sequence came from a man aged 50 to 60 who had recovered from COVID-19. The CDR3 sequence: CATSALDRGAYEQYF. CDR3 in DNA: TGTGCCACCAGTGCCCTGGACAGGGGGGCCTACGAGCAGTACTTC.